The 32 T cell receptor beta chains in this list originate from one sample, sequenced in a study of OX40 agonist ivuxolimab in advanced cancers. Produced via immunoSEQ multiplex PCR; TCRdb's table is partial and in-frame only. The table lists around 67,000 clones, about 81% of them singletons, with about 2.4% in the top ten. Specimen: CD4+ or CD8+ T cells sorted from blood, collected in a trial of the OX40 agonist ivuxolimab. The receptors shown here come from an adult with an advanced solid tumor such as melanoma, head and neck, liver or kidney cancer.

The chain couples TRBV7-9 to TRBJ2-2; D perhaps matches TRBD1 (5 bases). The V gene lost 2 bases and the J gene lost 4 bases, with 8 bases spanning the gap. The CDR3 length is 14 residues. Germline lookup yields CDR1 SEHNR and CDR2 FQNEAQ (reference sequence). The CDR3 sequence: CASSLRQLTGELFF. CDR3 coding DNA: TGTGCCAGCAGCTTAAGACAGCTCACCGGGGAGCTGTTTTTT.

The table lists this clone with a count of one. This chain joins TRBV6-6 and TRBJ2-7; D possibly uses TRBD1 or TRBD2 (5 bases each). Germline CDR1 is MNHNY and CDR2 is SVGAGI (reference sequence). Trimming removed 3 bases from V and 1 base from J, with 13 bases in between. This CDR3 has 15 residues. In DNA, the CDR3 is TGTGCCAGCAGTTATCCCGGGACGGCGTCCTACGAGCAGTACTTC. It encodes CASSYPGTASYEQYF.

The chain carries TRBV7-9 and TRBJ2-2; D might be TRBD2 (6 bases). Germline loops: CDR1 SEHNR, CDR2 FQNEAQ (reference sequence). The CDR3 length is 16 residues. V lost 5 bases and J lost 3, with 16 bases in between. The CDR3 region has the DNA TGTGCCAGCAGCCCCTCACTAGCACCGTACACCGGGGAGCTGTTTTTT. Protein: CASSPSLAPYTGELFF.

J is TRBJ2-1 and V is TRBV13; possibly TRBD1 for D (7 bases). Looked up from germline, CDR1 is PRHDT and CDR2 is FYEKMQ (reference sequence). The V gene lost 10 bases and the J gene lost 0 bases, with 19 bases spanning the gap. The CDR3 sequence is 16 residues long. CDR3 coding DNA: TGTGCCACCCTACTTGGGGGGACAGCCTCCTACAATGAGCAGTTCTTC. Translated, it gives CATLLGGTASYNEQFF.

The V and J genes are TRBV9 and TRBJ2-1; 9 bases match TRBD2. V lost 0 bases to trimming and J lost 9 bases; unmatched junction nucleotides: 10. The CDR3 runs 16 residues. Germline assignment: CDR1 SGDLS and CDR2 YYNGEE. The CDR3 DNA is TGTGCCAGCAGCGTAGGAACTAGCGGGCCAGGTGGTGAGCAGTTCTTC. Its protein product is CASSVGTSGPGGEQFF.

The chain links TRBV6-5 to TRBJ1-5; TRBD1 agrees at 7 bases. With V trimmed by 6 bases and J by 4 bases, 9 bases remained unmatched. Germline CDR1 reads MNHEY; CDR2 reads SVGAGI. The CDR3 is 15 residues long. For the CDR3, the DNA is TGTGCCAGCAGAAATACAGGGGTAGGGAATCAGCCCCAGCATTTT. It codes for CASRNTGVGNQPQHF.

This chain uses TRBV7-3 with TRBJ2-3, with 8 bases identical to TRBD2. The CDR3 has 15 amino acids. V shed 5 bases and J 0 bases; nucleotides not matched to a gene: 4. Per the germline V gene, CDR1 is SGHTA and CDR2 is FQGTGA. CDR3 sequence (DNA): TGTGCCAGCAGCCCAGCGGGAGTGAGCACAGATACGCAGTATTTT. Its protein is CASSPAGVSTDTQYF.

This clone came up a few times. The rearrangement links TRBV7-9 to TRBJ1-1, with D unclear. Germline assignment: CDR1 SEHNR and CDR2 FQNEAQ (reference sequence). V lost 0 bases and J 3 bases, leaving 8 bases between the germline ends. The CDR3 runs to 14 residues. The CDR3 reads CASSLAGRDTEAFF. CDR3 bases: TGTGCCAGCAGCTTAGCAGGGAGAGACACTGAAGCTTTCTTT.

V is TRBV19 and J is TRBJ2-3, with TRBD2 matching over 12 bases. Germline CDR1 LNHDA, CDR2 SQIVND (reference sequence). Trimming at V came to 8 bases and at J to 0 bases, leaving 6 bases not matched to a gene. The CDR3 covers 16 residues. The chain's CDR3 is CASSRTSGTSTDTQYF. CDR3 sequence (DNA): TGTGCCAGTTCACGGACTAGCGGGACCAGCACAGATACGCAGTATTTT.

The chain is built from TRBV5-6 and TRBJ1-5, with TRBD1 matching over 8 bases. CDR1 SGHDT and CDR2 YYEEEE come from the germline V gene. V trimming: 4 bases; J trimming: 2 bases; junction bases outside the gene matches: 2. CDR3 size: 14 residues. The CDR3 DNA follows: TGTGCCAGCAGCGCGGACAGGGGCAATCAGCCCCAGCATTTT. This sequence encodes CASSADRGNQPQHF.

This chain links TRBV7-2 with TRBJ1-2; D not resolved. Germline CDR1 SGHTA, CDR2 FQGNSA. This CDR3 contains 13 residues. The V end lost 3 bases, the J end lost 8 bases, and 13 bases lay between the germline ends. The CDR3 protein is CASSFPREQGYTF. In DNA, the CDR3 is TGTGCCAGCAGCTTCCCGCGGGAACAGGGCTACACCTTC.

The chain carries TRBV7-9 and TRBJ2-5; D gene uncertain. Trimming pared 5 bases from V and 2 bases from J, leaving 9 bases between. The CDR3 is 13 amino acids. CDR1 and CDR2 from the germline V gene are SEHNR and FQNEAQ (reference sequence). The CDR3 sequence is CASSKAAQETQYF. The DNA for the CDR3 is TGTGCCAGCAGCAAGGCGGCACAAGAGACCCAGTACTTC.

J is TRBJ1-1 and V is TRBV18, with D possibly being TRBD1 (6 bases). The CDR3 totals 12 residues. V was trimmed by 3 bases and J by 8 bases, leaving 10 bases between them. Looked up from germline, CDR1 is KGHSH and CDR2 is LQKENI. The CDR3 protein is CASSPRTEEAFF. The CDR3 nucleotides read TGTGCCAGCTCACCGCGGACAGAGGAAGCTTTCTTT. Drawing the rest from reference TRBV18 and TRBJ1-1, the complete variable domain is NAGVMQNPRHLVRRRGQEARLRCSPMKGHSHVYWYRQLPEEGLKFMVYLQKENIIDESGMPKERFSAEFPKEGPSILRIQQVVRGDSAAYFCASSPRTEEAFFGQGTRLTVV.

The chain's CDR3 is CASSLATSGLPYEQYF. CDR3 in DNA: TGTGCCAGCAGCTTAGCGACTAGCGGTTTACCCTACGAGCAGTACTTC. The rearrangement links TRBV7-9 to TRBJ2-7; 9 bases match TRBD2. The CDR3 is 16 amino acids. Germline-derived CDR1 and CDR2 are SEHNR and FQNEAQ (reference sequence). J lost 2 bases, V lost 0 bases, and 5 bases had no gene match.

The chain uses TRBV27 and TRBJ1-5; no definite D call. The V gene's germline CDR1 is MNHEY and CDR2 SMNVEV (reference sequence). The V end lost 6 bases, the J end lost 1 base, and 7 bases lay between the germline ends. The length of the CDR3 is 13 residues. The CDR3 region is CASRHGSNQPQHF. For the CDR3, the DNA is TGTGCCAGCAGGCATGGAAGCAATCAGCCCCAGCATTTT.

This clone was observed once. The chain joins TRBV28 to TRBJ1-2; no clear D. The CDR3 sequence is 14 residues long. The germline V gene has CDR1 MDHEN and CDR2 SYDVKM. V was shortened by 6 bases and J by 7 bases, with 18 bases between the two germline ends. The CDR3 nucleotides read TGTGCCAGCAGCCTTCCCTCTCCTCCATCTGGCTACACCTTC. This translates into CASSLPSPPSGYTF.

V usage is TRBV5-4 and J usage is TRBJ2-5, with 8 bases identical to TRBD2. This CDR3 is 17 amino acids long. The J segment lost 3 bases and the V segment lost 4 bases, leaving 14 bases of the junction unmatched. In germline, CDR1 is SGHNT, CDR2 YYREEE (reference sequence). CDR3 DNA: TGTGCCAGCAGCCAGCAAGGACTAGCCCCATCCAAAGAGACCCAGTACTTC. Protein product: CASSQQGLAPSKETQYF. Filled out from reference TRBV5-4 and TRBJ2-5, the complete variable domain reads ETGVTQSPTHLIKTRGQQVTLRCSSQSGHNTVSWYQQALGQGPQFIFQYYREEENGRGNFPPRFSGLQFPNYSSELNVNALELDDSALYLCASSQQGLAPSKETQYFGPGTRLLVL.

This rearrangement joins TRBV9 to TRBJ1-1; D is undetermined. This CDR3 is 13 amino acids long. Germline CDR1 is SGDLS and CDR2 is YYNGEE. Trimming took off 1 base at V and 8 bases at J, with 12 bases between the two ends. As DNA, the CDR3 is TGTGCCAGCAGCGTAAGTCCAGAAGGGGAAGCTTTCTTT. As protein: CASSVSPEGEAFF.

The chain employs TRBV29-1 and TRBJ2-5; D is tentatively TRBD1 or TRBD2 (5 bases each). The CDR3 is 12 amino acids. Looked up from germline, CDR1 is SQVTM and CDR2 is ANQGSEA. V lost 4 bases and J 5 bases, leaving 11 bases between the germline ends. In DNA, the CDR3 is TGCAGCGTTGGGCCAGGGACGGAGACCCAGTACTTC. Encoded protein: CSVGPGTETQYF.

The rearrangement links TRBV6-1 to TRBJ2-7; D unclear. Per germline, CDR1 MNHNS and CDR2 SASEGT. The V and J ends lost 1 base and 0 bases respectively, with 10 bases between them. There are 15 residues in the CDR3. The CDR3 coding sequence is TGTGCCAGCAGTGAAGTAGGTCCTAGCTCCTACGAGCAGTACTTC. It encodes CASSEVGPSSYEQYF.

The chain links TRBV4-2 to TRBJ2-1, with a weak D call TRBD2 (7 bases). Germline CDR1 reads LGHNA; CDR2 reads YNFKEQ. The V end was cut by 4 bases, the J end by 2 bases, with 21 bases between. The CDR3 contains 18 residues. The CDR3 DNA follows: TGTGCCAGCAGCCTCGAAAGGGGCGGGGGCCGACCCTACAATGAGCAGTTCTTC. Its protein is CASSLERGGGRPYNEQFF.

The rearrangement links TRBV7-9 to TRBJ1-3, with D hard to call. V lost 3 bases, J lost 0 bases, and 15 bases lay in between. The CDR3 is made up of 17 amino acids. Germline V CDR1 and CDR2: SEHNR, FQNEAQ (reference sequence). The CDR3 region is CASSFWVGYSSGNTIYF. As DNA, the CDR3 is TGTGCCAGCAGCTTCTGGGTAGGGTATAGCTCTGGAAACACCATATATTTT.

CDR3 nucleotides: TGTGCCAGCAGCCAAGATGGGAAGGGGCGGCAGCCCCAGCATTTT. Its translation is CASSQDGKGRQPQHF. This chain joins TRBV14 and TRBJ1-5; D may be TRBD1 (5 bases). Trimming took off 0 bases at V and 7 bases at J, with 13 bases between the two ends. The CDR3 contains 15 residues. The germline gives CDR1 SGHDN, CDR2 FVKESK.

The chain couples TRBV10-3 to TRBJ2-1, with D unclear. In germline, CDR1 is ENHRY, CDR2 SYGVKD. This CDR3 comprises 12 residues. V was trimmed by 3 bases and J by 3 bases, leaving 3 bases between them. The CDR3 region has the DNA TGTGCCATCAGTGACTACTACAATGAGCAGTTCTTC. It codes for CAISDYYNEQFF.

The gene calls are TRBV5-1 and TRBJ2-1, with D maybe TRBD1 (6 bases). The CDR3 covers 16 residues. Germline CDR1 SGHRS, CDR2 YFSETQ. Trimming shortened V by 0 bases and J by 9 bases, and 19 bases separated the two germline ends. CDR3 amino acids: CASSLGSGANFGEQFF. CDR3 in DNA: TGCGCCAGCAGCTTGGGTTCAGGGGCGAATTTTGGTGAGCAGTTCTTC.

The chain links TRBV5-8 to TRBJ1-1; D perhaps matches TRBD1 (6 bases). The CDR3 contains 14 residues. CDR1 and CDR2 from the germline V gene are SGHTS and YDEGEE. The V end was cut by 0 bases, the J end by 7 bases, with 13 bases between. The CDR3 sequence: CASSLGRGKGEAFF. DNA for the CDR3: TGTGCCAGCAGCTTGGGGAGGGGGAAGGGTGAAGCTTTCTTT.

The chain couples TRBV27 to TRBJ2-5; D call uncertain. CDR1 is MNHEY and CDR2 is SMNVEV in the germline V gene (reference sequence). Trimming left V 5 bases short and J 4 bases short, with 11 bases between. The CDR3 loop spans 13 amino acids. Here the CDR3 DNA reads TGTGCCAGCAGTAAGAGAGTCTCAGAGACCCAGTACTTC. This translates into CASSKRVSETQYF.

This clone is a singleton in its sample. The genes are TRBV27 and TRBJ2-5; 13 bases are shared with TRBD2. J gave up 2 bases and V 5 bases, and 5 bases lay outside the gene matches. The CDR3 totals 16 residues. Germline lookup yields CDR1 MNHEY and CDR2 SMNVEV (reference sequence). The CDR3 loop reads CASSTLTSGRQETQYF. The CDR3 DNA reads TGTGCCAGCAGTACGTTGACTAGCGGGAGGCAAGAGACCCAGTACTTC.

The rearrangement joins TRBV10-3 to TRBJ2-7, with 7 bases lining up with TRBD1. Germline CDR1 ENHRY, CDR2 SYGVKD. Trimming at V came to 9 bases and at J to 5 bases, leaving 10 bases not matched to a gene. The CDR3 consists of 13 residues. CDR3 DNA: TGTGCCATTGATCGACAGGGTGGGAACGAGCAGTACTTC. Amino acid sequence: CAIDRQGGNEQYF.

As DNA, the CDR3 is TGTGCCAGCAGTGATGGGGTGAGGCAGTACTTC. Translation gives CASSDGVRQYF. The chain is built from TRBV6-1 and TRBJ2-7; no clear D. Trimming left V 3 bases short and J 9 bases short, with 9 bases between. CDR1 MNHNS and CDR2 SASEGT come from the germline V gene. The CDR3 consists of 11 residues.

This sequence joins TRBV25-1 and TRBJ2-1; D is perhaps TRBD1 (5 bases). Trimming removed 4 bases from V and 5 bases from J, with 9 bases in between. This CDR3 spans 13 amino acids. Germline V gene data show CDR1 as MGHDK and CDR2 as SYGVNS. The CDR3 nucleotides are TGTGCCAGCAGTGTAACAGGAAACAATGAGCAGTTCTTC. It specifies CASSVTGNNEQFF.

The rearrangement joins TRBV30 to TRBJ1-1; D gene ambiguous. The V gene lost 5 bases and the J gene lost 5 bases, with 9 bases spanning the gap. In germline, CDR1 is GTSNPN, CDR2 SVGIG (reference sequence). The CDR3 spans 11 residues. The CDR3 sequence: CAWSLETEAFF. DNA for the CDR3: TGTGCCTGGTCCCTCGAAACTGAAGCTTTCTTT.